The 20 T cell receptor beta chains in this list originate from one sample, sequenced in a study of PD-1 blockade in mismatch repair-deficient tumors (dated by TCRdb to between 2016 and 2019). Library construction relied on the immunoSEQ multiplex PCR assay. TCRdb retrieved this table from immuneACCESS and kept in-frame rearrangements only. Not all clones are present; in checked studies, unresolved V genes account for under half, and no reason is known for the remainder. The sample profile shows tens of thousands of clones; over 70% of them were found once. Jointly, the top ten make up more than 2.5% of the sample. In the paper's terms, the time point label means: peripheral blood 12 weeks after first pembrolizumab dose. Sequencing used peripheral blood, obtained 12 weeks after starting pembrolizumab. Receptors originate from an adult with mismatch repair-deficient cancer.

The chain is built from TRBV6-5 and TRBJ2-5, with D perhaps TRBD2 (5 bases). Trimming cost V 2 bases and J 2 bases, with 6 bases left between them. The V gene's germline CDR1 is MNHEY and CDR2 SVGAGI. The CDR3 length is 13 residues. Written as DNA, the CDR3 is TGTGCCAGCAGTTACGGACTGCAAGAGACCCAGTACTTC. The encoded protein is CASSYGLQETQYF.

CDR3 protein: CSAMDSWSEQFF. CDR3 in DNA: TGCAGCGCCATGGACAGCTGGAGTGAGCAGTTCTTC. The chain joins TRBV29-1 to TRBJ2-1, with D perhaps matching TRBD1 (6 bases). V was clipped by 7 bases and J by 9 bases, with 16 bases between them. CDR3 length: 12 amino acids. Germline-derived CDR1 and CDR2 are SQVTM and ANQGSEA.

This clone was detected only once. V usage is TRBV27 and J usage is TRBJ2-2, with TRBD1 as a possible D gene (6 bases). This CDR3 spans 15 amino acids. Trimming took 6 bases from V and 0 from J, leaving 11 bases between them. Germline loops: CDR1 MNHEY, CDR2 SMNVEV (reference sequence). The chain's CDR3 is CASSLTGANTGELFF. CDR3 DNA: TGTGCCAGCAGCCTGACAGGAGCGAACACCGGGGAGCTGTTTTTT.

The chain couples TRBV11-3 to TRBJ2-2, with D unresolved. This CDR3 region has 12 residues. Trimming stripped 8 bases from V and 5 bases from J, with 9 bases between. Per germline, CDR1 SGHNT and CDR2 YENEEA. The CDR3 region is CASLTETGELFF. For the CDR3, the DNA is TGTGCCAGCCTCACAGAAACCGGGGAGCTGTTTTTT. The entire variable domain, with the rest obtained from reference TRBV11-3 and TRBJ2-2, is as follows: EAGVVQSPRYKIIEKKQPVAFWCNPISGHNTLYWYLQNLGQGPELLIRYENEEAVDDSQLPKDRFSAERLKGVDSTLKIQPAELGDSAVYLCASLTETGELFFGEGSRLTVL.

The chain uses TRBV7-8 and TRBJ1-1, with D possibly being TRBD1 (5 bases). V was shortened by 5 bases and J by 7 bases, with 14 bases between the two germline ends. This CDR3 is built from 13 residues. The germline gives CDR1 SGHVS, CDR2 FQNEAQ. CDR3 residues: CASSGGGRGEAFF. In DNA form, the CDR3 reads TGTGCCAGCAGCGGGGGAGGACGGGGTGAAGCTTTCTTT.

J is TRBJ1-1 and V is TRBV4-1; no firm D call. V was trimmed by 4 bases and J by 0 bases, leaving 15 bases between them. The CDR3 contains 16 residues. Per the germline V gene, CDR1 is MGHRA and CDR2 is YSYEKL. Written as DNA, the CDR3 is TGCGCCAGCAGCCTCCCCAAGAGGGCCGTGAACACTGAAGCTTTCTTT. It specifies CASSLPKRAVNTEAFF.

The chain uses TRBV9 and TRBJ2-1, with TRBD2 matching over 9 bases. The J segment lost 0 bases and the V segment lost 3 bases, leaving 4 bases of the junction unmatched. The CDR3 has 16 residues. Germline CDR1 SGDLS, CDR2 YYNGEE. This CDR3 reads CASSARSGSSYNEQFF. CDR3 bases: TGTGCCAGCAGCGCCCGTAGCGGGAGCTCCTACAATGAGCAGTTCTTC.

This chain joins TRBV6-1 and TRBJ1-3; D unresolved. Germline CDR1 reads MNHNS; CDR2 reads SASEGT. Trimming took 4 bases from V and 0 from J, leaving 10 bases between them. The CDR3 extends over 15 amino acids. In nucleotides, the CDR3 is TGTGCCAGCAGTGCAAGGGAGGCCTCTGGAAACACCATATATTTT. Protein sequence: CASSAREASGNTIYF.

J is TRBJ2-1 and V is TRBV7-3; D possibly corresponds to TRBD2 (5 bases). The CDR3 has 15 residues. Trimming cost V 5 bases and J 0 bases, with 11 bases left between them. CDR1 and CDR2 (germline): SGHTA, FQGTGA. CDR3 in DNA: TGTGCCAGCAGCGATCAGAGGGCCTCCTACAATGAGCAGTTCTTC. Amino acids: CASSDQRASYNEQFF.

J is TRBJ2-2 and V is TRBV5-6; D is possibly TRBD1 (5 bases). The germline CDR1 and CDR2 sequences are SGHDT and YYEEEE. V was shortened by 2 bases and J by 4 bases, with 12 bases between the two germline ends. The CDR3 sequence is 15 residues long. CDR3 protein: CASSFSGHLTGELFF. CDR3 nucleotides: TGTGCCAGCAGCTTTTCCGGACACCTCACCGGGGAGCTGTTTTTT.

The rearrangement uses TRBV15 and TRBJ2-1, with 8 bases fitting TRBD2. The germline V gene encodes CDR1 LNHNV and CDR2 YYDKDF (reference sequence). CDR3 length: 17 residues. V shed 0 bases and J 5 bases; nucleotides not matched to a gene: 9. This CDR3 is CATSRDSVSGTDNEQFF. The CDR3 DNA reads TGTGCCACCAGCAGAGATTCCGTTAGCGGGACCGACAATGAGCAGTTCTTC.

The V call is TRBV2, the J call TRBJ2-2; no firm D call. Per the germline V gene, CDR1 is SNHLY and CDR2 is FYNNEI. The CDR3 length is 12 residues. The germline V and J ends were trimmed by 7 bases and 1 base, with 4 bases remaining between them. CDR3 bases: TGTGCCAGCACTGTGAACACCGGGGAGCTGTTTTTT. Translated: CASTVNTGELFF.

This clone was detected once. The chain is built from TRBV7-2 and TRBJ1-1; maybe TRBD1 (5 bases). Germline CDR1 SGHTA, CDR2 FQGNSA. The V and J ends lost 2 bases and 7 bases respectively, with 11 bases between them. This CDR3 is 13 amino acids long. The CDR3 nucleotides read TGTGCCAGCAGCTTATCCGGGGGTGATGAAGCTTTCTTT. Amino acid sequence: CASSLSGGDEAFF.

This chain joins TRBV15 and TRBJ1-1, with D possibly matching TRBD1 (6 bases). Per germline, CDR1 LNHNV and CDR2 YYDKDF (reference sequence). V gave up 7 bases and J gave up 1 base, with 13 bases separating them. CDR3 length: 14 amino acids. Written as DNA, the CDR3 is TGTGCCACCACCACGACAGGAGGGAACACTGAAGCTTTCTTT. Translation: CATTTTGGNTEAFF.

The V call is TRBV6-1, the J call TRBJ2-1; D is ambiguous. V was trimmed by 2 bases and J by 6 bases, leaving 8 bases between them. CDR1 is MNHNS, CDR2 SASEGT, per germline. The CDR3 sequence is 13 residues long. This CDR3 is CASSESVVNEQFF. CDR3 bases: TGTGCCAGCAGTGAATCTGTCGTCAATGAGCAGTTCTTC.

The V call is TRBV5-6, the J call TRBJ2-5; 9 bases are a match to TRBD1. The germline CDR1 and CDR2 sequences are SGHDT and YYEEEE. Germline trimming cut 1 base from V and 5 bases from J; bases unmatched to any gene: 6. The CDR3 covers 15 residues. The CDR3 DNA is TGTGCCAGCAGCTTGAACAGGGGGCTTTGGGAGACCCAGTACTTC. Translated: CASSLNRGLWETQYF. Drawing the rest from reference TRBV5-6 and TRBJ2-5, the complete variable domain is DAGVTQSPTHLIKTRGQQVTLRCSPKSGHDTVSWYQQALGQGPQFIFQYYEEEERQRGNFPDRFSGHQFPNYSSELNVNALLLGDSALYLCASSLNRGLWETQYFGPGTRLLVL.

This rearrangement joins TRBV4-1 to TRBJ1-1; D not resolved. Germline V gives CDR1 MGHRA, CDR2 YSYEKL. V shed 0 bases and J shed 5 bases, with 10 bases lying between them. The length of the CDR3 is 14 residues. The CDR3 loop is CASSQETQATEAFF. CDR3 nucleotides: TGCGCCAGCAGCCAAGAAACCCAGGCGACTGAAGCTTTCTTT.

The chain carries TRBV7-2 and TRBJ1-1, with 8 nucleotides matching TRBD1. Unmatched junction bases numbered 12, after V lost 1 base and J lost 5 bases. The germline V gene has CDR1 SGHTA and CDR2 FQGNSA. The CDR3 has 17 residues. The CDR3 region is CASSLGAGGRGRTEAFF. CDR3 bases: TGTGCCAGCAGCTTAGGGGCCGGGGGCAGGGGGCGTACTGAAGCTTTCTTT. Supplemented by reference TRBV7-2 and TRBJ1-1, the full variable domain reads GAGVSQSPSNKVTEKGKDVELRCDPISGHTALYWYRQSLGQGLEFLIYFQGNSAPDKSGLPSDRFSAERTGGSVSTLTIQRTQQEDSAVYLCASSLGAGGRGRTEAFFGQGTRLTVV.

The chain carries TRBV5-8 and TRBJ2-1, with 8 bases identical to TRBD1. CDR1 is SGHTS, CDR2 YDEGEE, per germline. After removal of 4 bases from V and 1 base from J, the junction contained 4 bases not matched to a gene. This CDR3 comprises 15 residues. The CDR3 loop reads CASSPRDRSYNEQFF. CDR3 coding DNA: TGTGCCAGCAGCCCCCGGGACAGGTCCTACAATGAGCAGTTCTTC.

V usage is TRBV7-2 and J usage is TRBJ2-7; 9 bases align to TRBD1. The germline V gene encodes CDR1 SGHTA and CDR2 FQGNSA. The junction had 1 base not matched to a gene; V was cut back by 5 bases and J by 2 bases. The CDR3 has 13 amino acids. The CDR3, as DNA: TGTGCCAGCAGCCGGGACAGGGCCTACGAGCAGTACTTC. Translation gives CASSRDRAYEQYF.